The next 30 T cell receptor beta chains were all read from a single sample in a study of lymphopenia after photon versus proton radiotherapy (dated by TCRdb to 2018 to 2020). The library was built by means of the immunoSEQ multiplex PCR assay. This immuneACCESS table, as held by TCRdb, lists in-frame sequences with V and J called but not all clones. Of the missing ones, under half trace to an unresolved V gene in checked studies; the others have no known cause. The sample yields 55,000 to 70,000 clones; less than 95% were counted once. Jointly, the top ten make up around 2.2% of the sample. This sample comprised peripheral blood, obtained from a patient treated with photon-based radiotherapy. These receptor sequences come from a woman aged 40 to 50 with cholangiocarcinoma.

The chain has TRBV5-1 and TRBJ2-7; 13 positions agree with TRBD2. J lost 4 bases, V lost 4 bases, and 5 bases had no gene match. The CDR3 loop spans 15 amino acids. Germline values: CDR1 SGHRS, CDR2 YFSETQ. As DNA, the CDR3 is TGCGCCAGCAGCGTTGGACTAGCGGGGGCTTACGAGCAGTACTTC. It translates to CASSVGLAGAYEQYF.

CDR3 sequence: CSFTSGRNTGELFF. The CDR3 DNA sequence: TGCAGCTTTACTAGCGGGCGAAACACCGGGGAGCTGTTTTTT. The gene calls are TRBV29-1 and TRBJ2-2, with 9 bases fitting TRBD2. The CDR3 has 14 amino acids. CDR1 is SQVTM and CDR2 is ANQGSEA in the germline V gene. The trim removed 8 bases at V and 2 bases at J, leaving 6 bases unmatched.

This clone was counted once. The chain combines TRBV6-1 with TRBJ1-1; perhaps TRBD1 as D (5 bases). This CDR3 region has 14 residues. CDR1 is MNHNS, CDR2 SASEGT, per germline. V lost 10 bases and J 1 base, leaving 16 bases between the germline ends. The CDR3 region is CATRAGTTNTEAFF. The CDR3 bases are TGTGCCACCCGAGCCGGGACTACGAACACTGAAGCTTTCTTT.

The CDR3 is CASSSGQGRLGNQPQHF. The DNA for the CDR3 is TGTGCCAGCAGCTCTGGACAGGGGAGGTTGGGCAATCAGCCCCAGCATTTT. The chain combines TRBV27 with TRBJ1-5, with 9 bases matching TRBD1. The CDR3 extends over 17 amino acids. Germline V gene lookup returns CDR1 MNHEY and CDR2 SMNVEV (reference sequence). The trim removed 6 bases at V and 2 bases at J, leaving 11 bases unmatched.

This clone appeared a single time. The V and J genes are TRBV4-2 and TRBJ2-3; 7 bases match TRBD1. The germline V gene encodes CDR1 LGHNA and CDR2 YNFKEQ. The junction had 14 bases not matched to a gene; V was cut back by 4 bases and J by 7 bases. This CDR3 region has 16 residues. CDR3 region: CASSRGSDRVGNTQYF. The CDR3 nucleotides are TGTGCCAGCAGCCGGGGGTCAGACAGGGTCGGAAATACGCAGTATTTT.

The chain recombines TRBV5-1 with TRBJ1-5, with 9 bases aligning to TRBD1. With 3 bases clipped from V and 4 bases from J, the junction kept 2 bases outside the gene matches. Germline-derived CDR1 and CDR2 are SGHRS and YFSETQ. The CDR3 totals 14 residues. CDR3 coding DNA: TGCGCCAGCAGCTCCGGGACAGGGAATCAGCCCCAGCATTTT. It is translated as CASSSGTGNQPQHF.

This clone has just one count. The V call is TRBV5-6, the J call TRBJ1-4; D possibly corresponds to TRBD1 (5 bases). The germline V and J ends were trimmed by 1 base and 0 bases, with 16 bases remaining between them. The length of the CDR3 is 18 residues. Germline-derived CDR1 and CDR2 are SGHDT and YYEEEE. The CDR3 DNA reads TGTGCCAGCAGCTTGCATTCGGGGGGGAAAGCAACTAATGAAAAACTGTTTTTT. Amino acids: CASSLHSGGKATNEKLFF.

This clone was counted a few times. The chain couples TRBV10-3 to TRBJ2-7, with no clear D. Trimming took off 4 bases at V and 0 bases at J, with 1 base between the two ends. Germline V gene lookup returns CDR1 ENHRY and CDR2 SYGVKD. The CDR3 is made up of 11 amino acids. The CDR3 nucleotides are TGTGCCATCAGTGCCTCCTACGAGCAGTACTTC. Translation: CAISASYEQYF.

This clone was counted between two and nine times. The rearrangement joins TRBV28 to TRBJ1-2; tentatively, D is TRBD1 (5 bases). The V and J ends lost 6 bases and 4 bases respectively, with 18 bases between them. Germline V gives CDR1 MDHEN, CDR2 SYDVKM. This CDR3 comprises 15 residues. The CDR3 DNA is TGTGCCAGCAGCCCCCCCGGGGGGAGTAGCTATGGCTACACCTTC. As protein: CASSPPGGSSYGYTF.

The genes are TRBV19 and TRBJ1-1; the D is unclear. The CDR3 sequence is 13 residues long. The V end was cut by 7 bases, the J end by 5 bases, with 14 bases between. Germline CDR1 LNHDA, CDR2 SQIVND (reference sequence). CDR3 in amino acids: CASKVSGGTEAFF. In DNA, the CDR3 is TGTGCCAGTAAAGTGTCAGGCGGGACTGAAGCTTTCTTT.

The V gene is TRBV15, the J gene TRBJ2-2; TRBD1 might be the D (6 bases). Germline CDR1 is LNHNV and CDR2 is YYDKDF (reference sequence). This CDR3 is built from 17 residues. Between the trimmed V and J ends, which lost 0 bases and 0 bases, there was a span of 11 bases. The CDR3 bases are TGTGCCACCAGCAGAGATAATAAGGGGGCGAACACCGGGGAGCTGTTTTTT. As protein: CATSRDNKGANTGELFF.

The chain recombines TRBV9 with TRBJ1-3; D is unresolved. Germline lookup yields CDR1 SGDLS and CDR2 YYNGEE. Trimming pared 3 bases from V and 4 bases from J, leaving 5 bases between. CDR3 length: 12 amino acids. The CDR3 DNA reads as TGTGCCAGCAGCGCTAAAGGAAACACCATATATTTT. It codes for CASSAKGNTIYF.

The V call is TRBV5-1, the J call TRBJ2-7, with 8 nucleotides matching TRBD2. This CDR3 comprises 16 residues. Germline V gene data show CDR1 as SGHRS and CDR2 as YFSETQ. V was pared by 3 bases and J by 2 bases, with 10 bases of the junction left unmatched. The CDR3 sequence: CASSSGLGRGAYEQYF. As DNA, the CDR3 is TGCGCCAGCAGCTCCGGGTTAGGGCGGGGGGCCTACGAGCAGTACTTC.

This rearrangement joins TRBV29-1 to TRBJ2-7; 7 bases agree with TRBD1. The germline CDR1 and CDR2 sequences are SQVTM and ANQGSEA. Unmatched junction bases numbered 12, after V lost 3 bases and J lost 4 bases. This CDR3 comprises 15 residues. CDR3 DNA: TGCAGCGTTGAGTACGAAGGGGGCCCTCCATACGAGCAGTACTTC. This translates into CSVEYEGGPPYEQYF.

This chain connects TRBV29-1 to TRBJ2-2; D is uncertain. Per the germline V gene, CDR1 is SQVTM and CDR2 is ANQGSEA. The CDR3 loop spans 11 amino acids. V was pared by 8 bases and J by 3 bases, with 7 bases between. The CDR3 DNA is TGCAGCATAAGGTACACCGGGGAGCTGTTTTTT. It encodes CSIRYTGELFF.

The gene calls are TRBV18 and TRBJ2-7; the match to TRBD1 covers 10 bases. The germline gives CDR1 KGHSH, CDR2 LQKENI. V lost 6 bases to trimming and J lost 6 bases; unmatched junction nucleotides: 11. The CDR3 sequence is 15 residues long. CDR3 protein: CASSEAHGQGGEQYF. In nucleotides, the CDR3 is TGTGCCAGCTCGGAGGCCCATGGACAGGGGGGCGAGCAGTACTTC.

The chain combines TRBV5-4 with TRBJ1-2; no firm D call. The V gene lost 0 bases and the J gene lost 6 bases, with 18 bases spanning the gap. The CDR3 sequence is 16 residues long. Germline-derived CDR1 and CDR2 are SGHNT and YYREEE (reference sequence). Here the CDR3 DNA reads TGTGCCAGCAGCTTGGAACTTCCAGGCCCCGCAGATGGCTACACCTTC. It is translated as CASSLELPGPADGYTF.

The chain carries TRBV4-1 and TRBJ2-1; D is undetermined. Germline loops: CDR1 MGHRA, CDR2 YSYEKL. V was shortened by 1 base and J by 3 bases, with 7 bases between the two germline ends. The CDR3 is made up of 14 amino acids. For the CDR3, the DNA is TGCGCCAGCAGCCAAGGCGGTGTCTACAATGAGCAGTTCTTC. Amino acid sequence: CASSQGGVYNEQFF.

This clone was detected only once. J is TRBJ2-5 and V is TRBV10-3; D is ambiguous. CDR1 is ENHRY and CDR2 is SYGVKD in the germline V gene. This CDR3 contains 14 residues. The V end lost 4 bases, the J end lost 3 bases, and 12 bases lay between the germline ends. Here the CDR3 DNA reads TGTGCCATCAGTGTAGGCGCAGGAGAAGAGACCCAGTACTTC. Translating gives CAISVGAGEETQYF.

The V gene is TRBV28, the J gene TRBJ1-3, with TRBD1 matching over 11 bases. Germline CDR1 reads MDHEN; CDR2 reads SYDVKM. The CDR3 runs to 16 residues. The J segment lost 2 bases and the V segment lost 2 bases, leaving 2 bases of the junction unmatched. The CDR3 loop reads CASSLVGQGAGNTIYF. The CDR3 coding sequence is TGTGCCAGCAGTTTAGTGGGACAGGGGGCTGGAAACACCATATATTTT.

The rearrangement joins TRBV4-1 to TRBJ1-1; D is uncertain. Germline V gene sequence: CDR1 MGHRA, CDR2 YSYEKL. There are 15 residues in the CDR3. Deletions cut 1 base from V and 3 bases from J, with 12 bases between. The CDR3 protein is CASSQVGLRDTEAFF. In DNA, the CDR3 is TGCGCCAGCAGCCAAGTCGGTTTGAGGGACACTGAAGCTTTCTTT.

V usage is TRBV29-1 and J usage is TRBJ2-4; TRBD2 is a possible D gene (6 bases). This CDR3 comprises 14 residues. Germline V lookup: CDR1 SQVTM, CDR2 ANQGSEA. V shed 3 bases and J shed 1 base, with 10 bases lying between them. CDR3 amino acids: CSVDGGVAKNIQYF. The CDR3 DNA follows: TGCAGCGTTGACGGAGGGGTGGCCAAAAACATTCAGTACTTC.

For the CDR3, the DNA is TGTGCTAGTTCGGGGGGCTGGTTCGGCACTGAAGCTTTCTTT. It is translated as CASSGGWFGTEAFF. The genes are TRBV6-5 and TRBJ1-1; D is possibly TRBD1 (6 bases). The CDR3 runs to 14 residues. Per the germline V gene, CDR1 is MNHEY and CDR2 is SVGAGI.

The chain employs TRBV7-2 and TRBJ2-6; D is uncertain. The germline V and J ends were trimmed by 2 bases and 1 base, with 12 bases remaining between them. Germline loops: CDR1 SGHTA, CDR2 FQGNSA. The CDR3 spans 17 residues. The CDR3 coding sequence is TGTGCCAGCAGCTTAAACGGCAGAACTTCTGGGGCCAACGTCCTGACTTTC. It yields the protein CASSLNGRTSGANVLTF.

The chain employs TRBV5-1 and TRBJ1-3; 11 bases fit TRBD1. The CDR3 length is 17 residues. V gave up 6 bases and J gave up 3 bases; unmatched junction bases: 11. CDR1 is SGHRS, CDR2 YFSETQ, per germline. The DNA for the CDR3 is TGCGCCAGCACCCCGGGGACAGGGGGTCTGTTTGGAAACACCATATATTTT. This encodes CASTPGTGGLFGNTIYF.

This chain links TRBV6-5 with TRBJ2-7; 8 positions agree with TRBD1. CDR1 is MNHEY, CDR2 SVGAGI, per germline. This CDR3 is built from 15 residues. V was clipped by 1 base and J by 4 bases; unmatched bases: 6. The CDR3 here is CASSYYTGGLYEQYF. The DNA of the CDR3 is TGTGCCAGCAGTTACTACACAGGGGGTTTGTACGAGCAGTACTTC.

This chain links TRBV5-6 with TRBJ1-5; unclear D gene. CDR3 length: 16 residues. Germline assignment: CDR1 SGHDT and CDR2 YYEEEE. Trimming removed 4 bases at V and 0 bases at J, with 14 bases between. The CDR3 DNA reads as TGTGCCAGCAGCAAGGGAGAGATCTATAGCAATCAGCCCCAGCATTTT. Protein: CASSKGEIYSNQPQHF. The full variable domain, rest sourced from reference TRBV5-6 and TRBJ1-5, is DAGVTQSPTHLIKTRGQQVTLRCSPKSGHDTVSWYQQALGQGPQFIFQYYEEEERQRGNFPDRFSGHQFPNYSSELNVNALLLGDSALYLCASSKGEIYSNQPQHFGDGTRLSIL.

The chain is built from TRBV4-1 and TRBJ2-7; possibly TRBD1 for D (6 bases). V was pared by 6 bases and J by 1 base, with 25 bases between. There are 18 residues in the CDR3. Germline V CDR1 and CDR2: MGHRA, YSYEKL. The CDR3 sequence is CASRPLLGIGDRSYEQYF. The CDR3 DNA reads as TGCGCCAGCAGGCCACTCCTAGGTATCGGCGACAGGTCCTACGAGCAGTACTTC.

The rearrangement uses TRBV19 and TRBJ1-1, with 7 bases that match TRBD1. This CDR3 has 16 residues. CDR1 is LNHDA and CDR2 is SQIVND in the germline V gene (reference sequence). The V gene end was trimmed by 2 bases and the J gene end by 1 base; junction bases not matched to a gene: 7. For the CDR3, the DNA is TGTGCCAGTAGTATACTCAACAGGGGACGGAACACTGAAGCTTTCTTT. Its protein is CASSILNRGRNTEAFF.

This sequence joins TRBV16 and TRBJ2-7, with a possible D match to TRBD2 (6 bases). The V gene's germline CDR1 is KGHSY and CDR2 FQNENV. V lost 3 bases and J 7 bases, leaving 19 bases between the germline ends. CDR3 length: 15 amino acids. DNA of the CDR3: TGTGCCAGCAGCCATAACCGGGGAGGATTAGGGGAGCAGTACTTC. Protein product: CASSHNRGGLGEQYF.